These 30 T cell receptor beta chains were all obtained from the same sample, sequenced in a study of siplizumab effects on memory and regulatory T cells. Produced via immunoSEQ multiplex PCR; TCRdb's table is partial and in-frame only. The table includes about 50,000 clones, about 97% detected once. Source material: naive CD4+ T cells sorted from blood. The receptors shown here come from a human donor in good health.

The J gene is TRBJ2-5, the V gene TRBV7-9, with D unresolved. The germline gives CDR1 SEHNR, CDR2 FQNEAQ (reference sequence). V was shortened by 2 bases and J by 2 bases, with 9 bases between the two germline ends. This CDR3 has 14 amino acids. CDR3: CASSLYATQETQYF. The CDR3 DNA reads as TGTGCCAGCAGCTTATATGCTACTCAAGAGACCCAGTACTTC.

This clone appeared a single time. The V and J genes are TRBV30 and TRBJ1-2; maybe TRBD1 (5 bases). The ends were cut back, 1 base at V and 12 bases at J, with 21 bases in the middle. CDR1 is GTSNPN and CDR2 is SVGIG in the germline V gene (reference sequence). The CDR3 totals 14 residues. The CDR3 bases are TGTGCCTGGAGTGGGCAGGGTCGCGCTAGGGAAGACACCTTC. Translating it yields CAWSGQGRAREDTF.

CDR3 DNA: TGTGCCATCAGTGCCGGAAGCGGCAGGAGCTCCTACGAGCAGTACTTC. Residues: CAISAGSGRSSYEQYF. This chain joins TRBV10-3 and TRBJ2-7; D may be TRBD2 (5 bases). CDR3 size: 16 residues. V was trimmed by 4 bases and J by 0 bases, leaving 16 bases between them. Germline V gives CDR1 ENHRY, CDR2 SYGVKD.

The CDR3 sequence is CASSPGGSTDTQYF. The CDR3 DNA is TGTGCCAGCAGCCCTGGGGGTAGCACAGATACGCAGTATTTT. The chain uses TRBV7-2 and TRBJ2-3; D assignment may be TRBD1 or TRBD2 (5 bases each). Per germline, CDR1 SGHTA and CDR2 FQGNSA. V lost 5 bases to trimming and J lost 0 bases, with 9 bases between them. This CDR3 has 14 residues.

The rearrangement links TRBV30 to TRBJ1-3, with 7 nucleotides matching TRBD1. CDR1 GTSNPN and CDR2 SVGIG come from the germline V gene (reference sequence). The CDR3 is 14 amino acids. J gave up 2 bases and V 1 base, and 2 bases lay outside the gene matches. CDR3 in DNA: TGTGCCTGGAGTGGCAGGGGGACTGGAAACACCATATATTTT. It yields the protein CAWSGRGTGNTIYF.

This chain uses TRBV5-1 with TRBJ2-5; tentatively, D is TRBD1 (6 bases). Trimming took off 1 base at V and 3 bases at J, with 10 bases between the two ends. The germline gives CDR1 SGHRS, CDR2 YFSETQ. There are 14 residues in the CDR3. CDR3 protein: CASSLSSGEETQYF. CDR3 bases: TGCGCCAGCAGCTTGTCCTCAGGGGAAGAGACCCAGTACTTC.

The chain recombines TRBV27 with TRBJ2-2, with D unresolved. The CDR3 has 15 residues. Trimming removed 2 bases from V and 0 bases from J, with 7 bases in between. Germline V gene data show CDR1 as MNHEY and CDR2 as SMNVEV (reference sequence). CDR3 amino acids: CASSLATSNTGELFF. The CDR3 nucleotides are TGTGCCAGCAGTTTAGCCACCTCGAACACCGGGGAGCTGTTTTTT.

The V gene is TRBV12-5, the J gene TRBJ2-1, with 10 bases fitting TRBD2. The CDR3 runs 15 residues. Germline V CDR1 and CDR2: LGHNT, FRNRAP. V lost 5 bases, J lost 4 bases, and 5 bases stayed unmatched. The CDR3 region has the DNA TGTGCTAGTGGTAGGGGGACTAGCGTGTACAATGAGCAGTTCTTC. It codes for CASGRGTSVYNEQFF.

This chain uses TRBV6-1 with TRBJ2-7; maybe TRBD1 (5 bases). The CDR3 has 14 amino acids. V lost 1 base, J lost 1 base, and 8 bases lay in between. Germline-derived CDR1 and CDR2 are MNHNS and SASEGT. The CDR3 spells CASSEVRVSYEQYF. CDR3 DNA sequence: TGTGCCAGCAGTGAAGTCAGGGTTTCCTACGAGCAGTACTTC.

The chain has TRBV19 and TRBJ2-1; D perhaps matches TRBD2 (5 bases). This CDR3 is 16 amino acids long. Germline CDR1 is LNHDA and CDR2 is SQIVND (reference sequence). V dropped 6 bases and J dropped 5 bases, with 20 bases sitting between them. CDR3 nucleotide sequence: TGTGCCAGTAGGCCCCCAGGTCTCCCGGGGAACAATGAGCAGTTCTTC. Residues: CASRPPGLPGNNEQFF.

The genes are TRBV7-9 and TRBJ2-5, with TRBD2 matching over 8 bases. This CDR3 is 19 amino acids long. V dropped 6 bases and J dropped 1; count of bases not matched to a gene: 19. Germline V lookup: CDR1 SEHNR, CDR2 FQNEAQ (reference sequence). CDR3 bases: TGTGCCAGCAGTACCTTACGGTCTGGGGTAGCGGGGACCCAAGAGACCCAGTACTTC. Protein: CASSTLRSGVAGTQETQYF.

The rearrangement joins TRBV5-8 to TRBJ2-1; 11 bases align to TRBD1. This CDR3 contains 15 residues. Germline V gene data show CDR1 as SGHTS and CDR2 as YDEGEE. Losses at the gene ends were 3 bases for V and 4 bases for J; bases not matched to a gene: 3. The CDR3 nucleotides are TGTGCCAGCAGCTCCGGACAGGGGGCATACAATGAGCAGTTCTTC. This encodes CASSSGQGAYNEQFF.

The J gene is TRBJ2-4, the V gene TRBV2, with D perhaps matching TRBD2 (6 bases). The CDR3 runs to 14 residues. Germline V gene lookup returns CDR1 SNHLY and CDR2 FYNNEI. V lost 7 bases and J lost 0, with 10 bases in between. The CDR3 bases are TGTGCCAGCAACCGAGCGGGAGCCAAAAACATTCAGTACTTC. Translated: CASNRAGAKNIQYF.

V gene TRBV5-4 combines with J gene TRBJ2-7; TRBD1 aligns across 8 bases. CDR1 is SGHNT, CDR2 YYREEE, per germline (reference sequence). The V and J ends lost 4 bases and 2 bases, in that order; junction bases with no gene match: 5. The CDR3 loop spans 14 amino acids. The CDR3 nucleotides read TGTGCCAGCAGCCCGGCGGACAGGGCCTACGAGCAGTACTTC. This encodes CASSPADRAYEQYF.

The J gene is TRBJ1-2, the V gene TRBV5-4, with D perhaps TRBD1 (6 bases). The CDR3 is 13 amino acids. Germline CDR1 and CDR2: SGHNT and YYREEE (reference sequence). V lost 4 bases, J lost 5 bases, and 12 bases lay in between. CDR3 residues: CASSEQGLYGYTF. The CDR3 nucleotides are TGTGCCAGCAGCGAACAGGGACTGTATGGCTACACCTTC.

This chain's CDR3 is CASSPSGTRGETQYF. As DNA, the CDR3 is TGTGCCAGCAGCCCCTCAGGGACAAGGGGAGAGACCCAGTACTTC. The chain recombines TRBV5-5 with TRBJ2-5; tentatively, D is TRBD1 (6 bases). Trimming left V 4 bases short and J 4 bases short, with 17 bases between. Germline V gene lookup returns CDR1 SGHKS and CDR2 YYEKEE (reference sequence). CDR3 length: 15 amino acids.

V usage is TRBV30 and J usage is TRBJ1-5; D is perhaps TRBD1 (5 bases). This CDR3 spans 14 amino acids. V lost 2 bases to trimming and J lost 0 bases, with 8 bases between them. The V gene's germline CDR1 is GTSNPN and CDR2 SVGIG (reference sequence). The CDR3 loop is CAWSRDGSNQPQHF. In DNA form, the CDR3 reads TGTGCCTGGAGTAGGGACGGTAGCAATCAGCCCCAGCATTTT.

This chain joins TRBV5-1 and TRBJ2-2; TRBD1 aligns across 7 bases. Germline V lookup: CDR1 SGHRS, CDR2 YFSETQ. Trimming at V came to 0 bases and at J to 0 bases, leaving 2 bases not matched to a gene. The length of the CDR3 is 16 residues. Written as DNA, the CDR3 is TGCGCCAGCAGCTTGGACAGGGGAACGAACACCGGGGAGCTGTTTTTT. It specifies CASSLDRGTNTGELFF. Based on the CDR3 plus reference TRBV5-1 and TRBJ2-2, the full variable domain is KAGVTQTPRYLIKTRGQQVTLSCSPISGHRSVSWYQQTPGQGLQFLFEYFSETQRNKGNFPGRFSGRQFSNSRSEMNVSTLELGDSALYLCASSLDRGTNTGELFFGEGSRLTVL.

The rearrangement uses TRBV19 and TRBJ2-7, with D perhaps assigned TRBD1 or TRBD2 (6 bases each). The CDR3 sequence is 13 residues long. Trimming stripped 5 bases from V and 4 bases from J, with 12 bases between. The V gene's germline CDR1 is LNHDA and CDR2 SQIVND (reference sequence). The CDR3 is CASSERRGYEQYF. DNA of the CDR3: TGTGCCAGTAGTGAGCGGAGGGGGTACGAGCAGTACTTC.

This clone has just one count. The chain recombines TRBV9 with TRBJ2-2; D remains ambiguous. Looked up from germline, CDR1 is SGDLS and CDR2 is YYNGEE. The CDR3 consists of 14 residues. Trimming stripped 1 base from V and 2 bases from J, with 6 bases between. CDR3 sequence: CASSVRGNTGELFF. Written as DNA, the CDR3 is TGTGCCAGCAGCGTACGTGGAAACACCGGGGAGCTGTTTTTT.

CDR3: CASSNERLKISTDTQYF. As DNA, the CDR3 is TGTGCCAGCAGCAACGAAAGACTTAAAATAAGCACAGATACGCAGTATTTT. The J gene is TRBJ2-3, the V gene TRBV21-1; the table's D call TRBD2 went unverified against the DNA. TRBV21-1 counts as a pseudogene. The CDR3 contains 17 residues.

The chain carries TRBV5-1 and TRBJ1-2; no clear D gene. The CDR3 has 12 amino acids. Looked up from germline, CDR1 is SGHRS and CDR2 is YFSETQ. Trimming cost V 4 bases and J 5 bases, with 9 bases left between them. CDR3 loop: CASSGNQYGYTF. As DNA, the CDR3 is TGCGCCAGCAGCGGAAACCAGTATGGCTACACCTTC.

This chain uses TRBV4-1 with TRBJ2-5, with TRBD2 matching 8 bases. The V segment lost 4 bases and the J segment 5 bases; nucleotides outside the gene matches: 12. This CDR3 has 16 amino acids. The germline V gene encodes CDR1 MGHRA and CDR2 YSYEKL. This CDR3 is CASSRVALAARETQYF. DNA of the CDR3: TGCGCCAGCAGCCGAGTGGCACTAGCGGCCCGTGAGACCCAGTACTTC.

This clone appeared a single time. The rearrangement joins TRBV30 to TRBJ2-1, with a tentative D call TRBD2 (5 bases). The V end lost 3 bases, the J end lost 13 bases, and 16 bases lay between the germline ends. This CDR3 region has 12 residues. Germline CDR1 and CDR2: GTSNPN and SVGIG (reference sequence). This CDR3 reads CAWSPGVGSQFF. CDR3 bases: TGTGCCTGGAGCCCCGGGGTGGGCAGTCAGTTCTTC.

The V call is TRBV7-9, the J call TRBJ2-3, with D possibly matching TRBD1 (6 bases). Trimming shortened V by 1 base and J by 2 bases, and 10 bases separated the two germline ends. The CDR3 is 15 residues long. The germline gives CDR1 SEHNR, CDR2 FQNEAQ (reference sequence). CDR3 in amino acids: CASSLGRGDTDTQYF. The CDR3 DNA reads as TGTGCCAGCAGCTTAGGCAGGGGAGACACAGATACGCAGTATTTT.

The chain carries TRBV18 and TRBJ2-3; 15 nucleotides line up with TRBD2. Germline CDR1 KGHSH, CDR2 LQKENI. The CDR3 covers 17 residues. V shed 7 bases and J 5 bases; nucleotides not matched to a gene: 10. As DNA, the CDR3 is TGTGCCAGCTTTCCAGGACTAGCGGGAGGGCCTGGAGATACGCAGTATTTT. This sequence encodes CASFPGLAGGPGDTQYF.

V usage is TRBV7-9 and J usage is TRBJ2-7, with 12 positions matching TRBD2. Trimming cost V 4 bases and J 5 bases; bases outside gene matches: 9. CDR3 length: 16 residues. The germline gives CDR1 SEHNR, CDR2 FQNEAQ (reference sequence). CDR3 loop: CASSSGLAGGGDEQYF. CDR3 in DNA: TGTGCCAGCAGCTCAGGGCTAGCGGGAGGGGGAGACGAGCAGTACTTC.

The chain uses TRBV25-1 and TRBJ1-5; perhaps TRBD1 as D (6 bases). V gave up 5 bases and J gave up 4 bases, with 18 bases separating them. The CDR3 is 16 residues long. CDR1 and CDR2 (germline): MGHDK, SYGVNS. As DNA, the CDR3 is TGTGCCAGCAGTCCCTCAGGAGAGGGGGGGAATCAGCCCCAGCATTTT. Its translation: CASSPSGEGGNQPQHF.

The DNA for the CDR3 is TGTGCCTGGAGTGCGAGTGGGACAGGACGAAGCTCCTACGAGCAGTACTTC. Its protein product is CAWSASGTGRSSYEQYF. The V and J genes are TRBV30 and TRBJ2-7, with TRBD1 identical over 8 bases. J gave up 0 bases and V 1 base, and 11 bases lay outside the gene matches. Germline loops: CDR1 GTSNPN, CDR2 SVGIG (reference sequence). The CDR3 has 17 residues.

The chain carries TRBV21-1 and TRBJ2-2; TRBD2 reflects the table's D call only, with no check against the DNA. TRBV21-1 is deemed a pseudogene. The CDR3 runs 16 residues. The CDR3 region has the DNA TGTGCCAGCAGCAAATTACTCCACCCGGACACCGGGGAGCTGTTTTTT. It specifies CASSKLLHPDTGELFF.